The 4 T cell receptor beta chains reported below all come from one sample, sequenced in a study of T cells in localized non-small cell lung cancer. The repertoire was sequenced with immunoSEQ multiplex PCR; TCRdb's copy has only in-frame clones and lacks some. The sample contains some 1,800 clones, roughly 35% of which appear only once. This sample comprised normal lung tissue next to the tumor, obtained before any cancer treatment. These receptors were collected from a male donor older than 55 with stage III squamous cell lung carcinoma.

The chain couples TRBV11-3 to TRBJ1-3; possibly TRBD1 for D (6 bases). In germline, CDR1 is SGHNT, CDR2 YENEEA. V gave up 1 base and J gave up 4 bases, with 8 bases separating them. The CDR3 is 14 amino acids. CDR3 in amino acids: CASSLGQAGNTIYF. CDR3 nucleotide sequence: TGTGCCAGCAGCTTAGGACAGGCCGGAAACACCATATATTTT.

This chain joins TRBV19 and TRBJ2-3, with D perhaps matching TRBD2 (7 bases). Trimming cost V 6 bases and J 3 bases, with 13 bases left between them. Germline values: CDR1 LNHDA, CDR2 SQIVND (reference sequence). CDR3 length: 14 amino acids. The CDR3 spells CASSLGGPTDTQYF. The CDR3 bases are TGTGCCAGTAGCCTGGGGGGGCCAACAGATACGCAGTATTTT.

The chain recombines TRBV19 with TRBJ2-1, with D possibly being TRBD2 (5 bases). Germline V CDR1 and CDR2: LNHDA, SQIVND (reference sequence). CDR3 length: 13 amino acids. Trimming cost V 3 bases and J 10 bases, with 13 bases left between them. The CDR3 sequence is CASSMFPGKEQFF. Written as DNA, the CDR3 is TGTGCCAGTAGTATGTTTCCGGGGAAGGAGCAGTTCTTC.

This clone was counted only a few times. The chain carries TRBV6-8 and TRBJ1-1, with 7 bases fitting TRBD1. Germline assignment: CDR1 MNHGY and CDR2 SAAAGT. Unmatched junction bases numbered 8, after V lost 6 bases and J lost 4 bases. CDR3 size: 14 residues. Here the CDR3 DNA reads TGTGCCAGCAGGATACAGGGGTTAACCACTGAAGCTTTCTTT. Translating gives CASRIQGLTTEAFF.